Following are 29 T cell receptor beta chains from one sample sequenced in a study of T-cell reconstitution after alpha-beta-depleted transplantation in children. The TCRbeta library incorporated unique molecular identifiers. TCRdb reprocessed the PCR reads via MiXCR and lists one record per CDR3 protein. The sample has roughly 500,000 distinct CDR3 sequences; about 10% are singletons. The sequenced sample was PBMCs, obtained before TCRalphabeta/CD19-depleted stem cell transplant. The receptors shown here come from a child between 2 and 9 years old with inherited bone marrow failure, due to receive a stem cell transplant.

The gene calls are TRBV2 and TRBJ2-1; maybe TRBD2 (5 bases). CDR3 length: 14 residues. The germline V and J ends were trimmed by 7 bases and 6 bases, with 16 bases remaining between them. Germline V lookup: CDR1 SNHLY, CDR2 FYNNEI. DNA of the CDR3: TGTGCCAGCACCCCTCGAGGGTTAGGCAATGAGCAGTTCTTC. Amino acids: CASTPRGLGNEQFF.

At least ten counts were recorded for this clonotype. The chain recombines TRBV15 with TRBJ2-1; TRBD1 might be the D (5 bases). V lost 0 bases and J lost 5, with 20 bases in between. The CDR3 is 18 residues long. Germline V CDR1 and CDR2: LNHNV, YYDKDF (reference sequence). CDR3 sequence (DNA): TGTGCCACCAGCAGAGATCTAGGGGCGTGGATTCAGGACAATGAGCAGTTCTTC. Translated, it gives CATSRDLGAWIQDNEQFF.

This clonotype has a count of ten or more. J is TRBJ2-1 and V is TRBV5-5; D remains unclear. In germline, CDR1 is SGHKS, CDR2 YYEKEE (reference sequence). The ends were cut back, 5 bases at V and 4 bases at J, with 19 bases in the middle. This CDR3 contains 16 residues. The CDR3 region is CASRTAAGSEYNEQFF. CDR3 coding DNA: TGTGCCAGCAGAACCGCCGCAGGTTCCGAATACAATGAGCAGTTCTTC. The full variable domain, in which reference TRBV5-5 and TRBJ2-1 provide the parts outside the CDR3, is DAGVTQSPTHLIKTRGQQVTLRCSPISGHKSVSWYQQVLGQGPQFIFQYYEKEERGRGNFPDRFSARQFPNYSSELNVNALLLGDSALYLCASRTAAGSEYNEQFFGPGTRLTVL.

J is TRBJ2-7 and V is TRBV7-8; 8 nucleotides line up with TRBD2. Germline trimming cut 4 bases from V and 2 bases from J; bases unmatched to any gene: 4. Per the germline V gene, CDR1 is SGHVS and CDR2 is FQNEAQ. There are 14 residues in the CDR3. The CDR3 region is CASSSRAGAYEQYF. The CDR3 nucleotides read TGTGCCAGCAGCTCCCGAGCGGGAGCCTACGAGCAGTACTTC. The full variable domain, rest sourced from reference TRBV7-8 and TRBJ2-7, is GAGVSQSPRYKVAKRGQDVALRCDPISGHVSLFWYQQALGQGPEFLTYFQNEAQLDKSGLPSDRFFAERPEGSVSTLKIQRTQQEDSAVYLCASSSRAGAYEQYFGPGTRLTVT.

The sample holds many counts of this clonotype. The rearrangement links TRBV4-3 to TRBJ2-7, with 8 positions matching TRBD1. V was clipped by 5 bases and J by 5 bases; unmatched bases: 11. CDR1 and CDR2 from the germline V gene are LGHNA and YSLEER. CDR3 length: 15 residues. The CDR3, as DNA: TGCGCCAGCAGCACGGTTTGGGCAGGGGGCAACGAGCAGTACTTC. Protein: CASSTVWAGGNEQYF.

This clonotype was observed at least ten times. The chain combines TRBV28 with TRBJ1-5; D not resolved. In germline, CDR1 is MDHEN, CDR2 SYDVKM. V lost 3 bases and J 1 base, leaving 16 bases between the germline ends. CDR3 length: 17 amino acids. CDR3 protein: CASSFSPGRRSNQPQHF. Here the CDR3 DNA reads TGTGCCAGCAGTTTTTCCCCGGGCAGGCGGAGCAATCAGCCCCAGCATTTT.

The gene calls are TRBV6-1 and TRBJ1-3; D unresolved. CDR1 is MNHNS and CDR2 is SASEGT in the germline V gene. The germline V and J ends were trimmed by 7 bases and 0 bases, with 16 bases remaining between them. The CDR3 has 16 residues. For the CDR3, the DNA is TGTGCCAGCACTACTAACCTTAGCCGCTCTGGAAACACCATATATTTT. Translated: CASTTNLSRSGNTIYF.

In its sample, this clonotype was seen many times. The genes are TRBV28 and TRBJ2-1, with D perhaps matching TRBD2 (5 bases). The CDR3 totals 15 residues. V was cut by 3 bases and J by 3 bases, with 12 bases left in between. Germline loops: CDR1 MDHEN, CDR2 SYDVKM. CDR3 protein: CASSLASKVYNEQFF. The CDR3 DNA follows: TGTGCCAGCAGTTTGGCTAGCAAGGTCTACAATGAGCAGTTCTTC. The variable domain in full, completed from reference TRBV28 and TRBJ2-1, reads DVKVTQSSRYLVKRTGEKVFLECVQDMDHENMFWYRQDPGLGLRLIYFSYDVKMKEKGDIPEGYSVSREKKERFSLILESASTNQTSMYLCASSLASKVYNEQFFGPGTRLTVL.

This clonotype was seen at least ten times. J is TRBJ2-7 and V is TRBV28; 10 bases are a match to TRBD1. Germline CDR1 and CDR2: MDHEN and SYDVKM. V was clipped by 4 bases and J by 3 bases; unmatched bases: 3. CDR3 size: 14 residues. The CDR3 sequence: CASSSRTGGYEQYF. Written as DNA, the CDR3 is TGTGCCAGCAGTTCTAGGACAGGGGGCTACGAGCAGTACTTC. Drawing the rest from reference TRBV28 and TRBJ2-7, the complete variable domain is DVKVTQSSRYLVKRTGEKVFLECVQDMDHENMFWYRQDPGLGLRLIYFSYDVKMKEKGDIPEGYSVSREKKERFSLILESASTNQTSMYLCASSSRTGGYEQYFGPGTRLTVT.

This clonotype has a count of ten or more. CDR3 in amino acids: CASRGYGAFF. The CDR3 DNA reads as TGTGCCAGCAGGGGTTACGGAGCTTTCTTT. The V and J genes are TRBV2 and TRBJ1-1; D unclear. CDR1 and CDR2 from the germline V gene are SNHLY and FYNNEI. Trimming took 6 bases from V and 10 from J, leaving 9 bases between them. The CDR3 consists of 10 residues.

The chain employs TRBV20-1 and TRBJ2-3; 9 nucleotides agree with TRBD1. CDR3 length: 13 amino acids. V was pared by 8 bases and J by 5 bases, with 8 bases of the junction left unmatched. Germline V CDR1 and CDR2: DFQATT, SNEGSKA (reference sequence). The CDR3 DNA reads as TGCAGTACCTCCGGGACAGGGATAGATACGCAGTATTTT. Translated: CSTSGTGIDTQYF.

This clonotype was seen many times. J is TRBJ2-7 and V is TRBV18, with 10 bases aligning to TRBD2. Germline trimming cut 2 bases from V and 3 bases from J; bases unmatched to any gene: 10. The CDR3 totals 17 residues. Germline V lookup: CDR1 KGHSH, CDR2 LQKENI. CDR3 amino acids: CASSPSLAGGRGYEQYF. The CDR3 DNA reads as TGTGCCAGCTCACCATCTTTAGCGGGAGGTCGGGGCTACGAGCAGTACTTC. The variable domain in full, with the rest retrieved from reference TRBV18 and TRBJ2-7, is NAGVMQNPRHLVRRRGQEARLRCSPMKGHSHVYWYRQLPEEGLKFMVYLQKENIIDESGMPKERFSAEFPKEGPSILRIQQVVRGDSAAYFCASSPSLAGGRGYEQYFGPGTRLTVT.

In this sample, this clonotype turned up many times. The rearrangement links TRBV7-9 to TRBJ1-4; D possibly corresponds to TRBD1 (6 bases). The germline gives CDR1 SEHNR, CDR2 FQNEAQ (reference sequence). V lost 6 bases and J lost 14, with 16 bases in between. The CDR3 is 12 residues long. CDR3 coding DNA: TGTGCCAGCAGTGACCAGGGGAATTTTCTGTTTTTT. Translating it yields CASSDQGNFLFF.

This clonotype was seen many times. The V and J genes are TRBV14 and TRBJ2-3; the D gene is possibly TRBD2 (6 bases). The CDR3 is made up of 14 amino acids. Between the trimmed V and J ends, which lost 4 bases and 2 bases, there was a span of 10 bases. Germline assignment: CDR1 SGHDN and CDR2 FVKESK. CDR3 coding DNA: TGTGCCAGCAGCCCCTGGAGGGACACAGATACGCAGTATTTT. Encoded protein: CASSPWRDTDTQYF.

The CDR3 DNA follows: TGTGCCAGCAGCTTCGGGACGGACTATAATTCACCCCTCCACTTT. Its translation is CASSFGTDYNSPLHF. The V and J genes are TRBV5-4 and TRBJ1-6; perhaps TRBD1 as D (5 bases). V was clipped by 2 bases and J by 3 bases, with 9 bases between them. The CDR3 length is 15 residues. Germline CDR1 SGHNT, CDR2 YYREEE (reference sequence).

This clonotype was counted a few times. The CDR3 bases are TGTGCCAGCAGCGCGGGCCTCCCAGGGAAGTACTTC. It yields the protein CASSAGLPGKYF. V and J are TRBV7-9 and TRBJ2-7; TRBD1 or TRBD2 may be the D gene (5 bases each). The germline gives CDR1 SEHNR, CDR2 FQNEAQ (reference sequence). V lost 5 bases, J lost 11 bases, and 16 bases lay in between. This CDR3 spans 12 amino acids.

This clonotype was detected many times. V gene TRBV24-1 combines with J gene TRBJ2-1; D is perhaps TRBD2 (6 bases). The CDR3 totals 14 residues. CDR1 and CDR2 from the germline V gene are KGHDR and SFDVKD. V shed 5 bases and J shed 10 bases, with 17 bases lying between them. The DNA of the CDR3 is TGTGCCACCAGTGTTGGAGGTCTAGCGACAGAGCAGTTCTTC. It codes for CATSVGGLATEQFF.

The chain is built from TRBV5-6 and TRBJ2-1, with 10 bases identical to TRBD2. Looked up from germline, CDR1 is SGHDT and CDR2 is YYEEEE. The CDR3 runs to 18 residues. V shed 1 base and J 4 bases; nucleotides not matched to a gene: 11. CDR3 sequence reads: CASSLSWAGLANYNEQFF. The CDR3 DNA reads TGTGCCAGCAGCTTGTCTTGGGCGGGACTAGCGAATTACAATGAGCAGTTCTTC.

The V gene is TRBV18, the J gene TRBJ2-3; D is undetermined. CDR3 length equals 14 residues. V gave up 5 bases and J gave up 2 bases, with 11 bases separating them. Germline CDR1 reads KGHSH; CDR2 reads LQKENI. Here the CDR3 reads CASSTSWDTDTQYF. Written as DNA, the CDR3 is TGTGCCAGCTCAACGAGCTGGGACACAGATACGCAGTATTTT.

This clonotype was seen only a few times. V and J are TRBV29-1 and TRBJ2-5; D may be TRBD1 (6 bases). The CDR3 is 14 residues long. Germline-derived CDR1 and CDR2 are SQVTM and ANQGSEA. Trimming removed 5 bases at V and 4 bases at J, with 17 bases between. For the CDR3, the DNA is TGCAGCGTTCAACCGGCAGGGGTGGGAGAGACCCAGTACTTC. The encoded protein is CSVQPAGVGETQYF.

V and J are TRBV27 and TRBJ2-1; 13 nucleotides line up with TRBD2. The CDR3 extends over 17 amino acids. Germline values: CDR1 MNHEY, CDR2 SMNVEV (reference sequence). J lost 2 bases, V lost 6 bases, and 7 bases had no gene match. CDR3 region: CASRLAGGLDPYNEQFF. The DNA for the CDR3 is TGTGCCAGCAGACTAGCGGGAGGGCTAGACCCCTACAATGAGCAGTTCTTC.

This clonotype has more than one count but fewer than ten. V is TRBV20-1 and J is TRBJ2-7; TRBD2 matches 10 bases. V lost 5 bases to trimming and J lost 0 bases; unmatched junction nucleotides: 4. Germline assignment: CDR1 DFQATT and CDR2 SNEGSKA (reference sequence). The CDR3 has 14 residues. CDR3: CSAAGTSASYEQYF. The CDR3 coding sequence is TGCAGTGCTGCCGGGACTAGCGCCTCCTACGAGCAGTACTTC.

The V call is TRBV2, the J call TRBJ2-3, with D maybe TRBD2 (6 bases). This CDR3 contains 14 residues. Trimming took 3 bases from V and 4 from J, leaving 11 bases between them. Germline V gene lookup returns CDR1 SNHLY and CDR2 FYNNEI. In DNA form, the CDR3 reads TGTGCCAGCAGTGAGCGCGGGAACCCAGATACGCAGTATTTT. Its protein is CASSERGNPDTQYF.

The V call is TRBV7-9, the J call TRBJ2-1, with 9 bases identical to TRBD2. Germline V gives CDR1 SEHNR, CDR2 FQNEAQ (reference sequence). The CDR3 runs 16 residues. J gave up 4 bases and V 5 bases, and 9 bases lay outside the gene matches. CDR3 region: CASSPARSGRYNEQFF. Written as DNA, the CDR3 is TGTGCCAGCAGCCCCGCACGAAGCGGGAGGTACAATGAGCAGTTCTTC.

The chain carries TRBV19 and TRBJ1-1, with a possible D match to TRBD1 (6 bases). V was shortened by 9 bases and J by 2 bases, with 13 bases between the two germline ends. Germline lookup yields CDR1 LNHDA and CDR2 SQIVND (reference sequence). The CDR3 is made up of 13 amino acids. The CDR3 DNA follows: TGTGCCAGCACAGGGCGCCGAAACACTGAAGCTTTCTTT. The encoded protein is CASTGRRNTEAFF.

This clonotype was detected a few times. The chain combines TRBV20-1 with TRBJ2-7; 9 nucleotides agree with TRBD2. The germline CDR1 and CDR2 sequences are DFQATT and SNEGSKA (reference sequence). This CDR3 has 14 amino acids. V shed 5 bases and J 2 bases; nucleotides not matched to a gene: 7. In DNA, the CDR3 is TGCAGTGCTCCCGGGACTAGCAGACCCTACGAGCAGTACTTC. The encoded protein is CSAPGTSRPYEQYF.

This clonotype was seen ten or more times. The CDR3 coding sequence is TGTGCCAGCGACGGCCACCAAGAGACCCAGTACTTC. This codes for CASDGHQETQYF. J is TRBJ2-5 and V is TRBV28, with D uncertain. V shed 8 bases and J shed 0 bases, with 7 bases lying between them. CDR1 and CDR2 from the germline V gene are MDHEN and SYDVKM. The CDR3 contains 12 residues.

The V gene is TRBV5-4, the J gene TRBJ1-2; D is uncertain. Between the trimmed V and J ends, which lost 3 bases and 3 bases, there was a span of 15 bases. The CDR3 sequence is 15 residues long. Per germline, CDR1 SGHNT and CDR2 YYREEE (reference sequence). The CDR3 nucleotides read TGTGCCAGCAGCTCCGCCGGCGTCATTGACTATGGCTACACCTTC. Protein: CASSSAGVIDYGYTF.

This clonotype was seen ten or more times. J is TRBJ1-5 and V is TRBV5-1; TRBD1 agrees at 7 bases. Germline CDR1 is SGHRS and CDR2 is YFSETQ. V was clipped by 4 bases and J by 0 bases; unmatched bases: 10. The CDR3 consists of 17 residues. CDR3 amino acids: CASSLSGGPYSNQPQHF. The CDR3 DNA reads as TGCGCCAGCAGCCTATCAGGGGGACCATATAGCAATCAGCCCCAGCATTTT.